These 5 T cell receptor beta chains share one sample of origin, sequenced in a study of control samples from healthy donors and cancer patients. Clones were read by immunoSEQ multiplex PCR, and TCRdb kept only the in-frame ones, dropping some. The table has 100,000 to 150,000 clones, approximately 89% seen once. Sequencing was performed on blood. Receptor source: a man between 18 and 35 years old in good health.

The chain employs TRBV5-1 and TRBJ1-4; TRBD1 might be the D (5 bases). CDR1 and CDR2 (germline): SGHRS, YFSETQ. The CDR3 loop spans 16 amino acids. V shed 5 bases and J shed 0 bases, with 14 bases lying between them. The CDR3 sequence: CASRSRVGATNEKLFF. For the CDR3, the DNA is TGCGCCAGCAGATCCAGGGTCGGGGCAACTAATGAAAAACTGTTTTTT. Drawing the rest from reference TRBV5-1 and TRBJ1-4, the complete variable domain is KAGVTQTPRYLIKTRGQQVTLSCSPISGHRSVSWYQQTPGQGLQFLFEYFSETQRNKGNFPGRFSGRQFSNSRSEMNVSTLELGDSALYLCASRSRVGATNEKLFFGSGTQLSVL.

V usage is TRBV4-2 and J usage is TRBJ1-1, with a weak D call TRBD1 (6 bases). The CDR3 extends over 19 amino acids. The germline V gene encodes CDR1 LGHNA and CDR2 YNFKEQ. The V end was cut by 0 bases, the J end by 6 bases, with 26 bases between. The CDR3 here is CASSQDLWDGVSGDAEAFF. The CDR3 DNA sequence: TGTGCCAGCAGCCAAGATCTTTGGGACGGGGTCTCAGGGGACGCTGAAGCTTTCTTT.

This chain joins TRBV6-5 and TRBJ2-5, with unresolved D. Trimming removed 0 bases at V and 0 bases at J, with 8 bases between. This CDR3 has 15 residues. Per the germline V gene, CDR1 is MNHEY and CDR2 is SVGAGI. The DNA of the CDR3 is TGTGCCAGCAGTTACTCGTTACAGTACCAAGAGACCCAGTACTTC. This sequence encodes CASSYSLQYQETQYF.

The chain has TRBV9 and TRBJ1-3; TRBD1 might be the D (5 bases). CDR1 and CDR2 from the germline V gene are SGDLS and YYNGEE. The CDR3 consists of 15 residues. V was pared by 4 bases and J by 4 bases, with 15 bases between. The CDR3: CASSSQGGLGNTIYF. The CDR3 nucleotides are TGTGCCAGCAGCTCCCAGGGAGGATTAGGAAACACCATATATTTT.

This chain connects TRBV25-1 to TRBJ2-3; the D is unclear. This CDR3 has 13 residues. Germline CDR1 and CDR2: MGHDK and SYGVNS. V was shortened by 4 bases and J by 1 base, with 6 bases between the two germline ends. This CDR3 is CASSGAGTDTQYF. The CDR3 nucleotides read TGTGCCAGCAGTGGAGCAGGCACAGATACGCAGTATTTT.